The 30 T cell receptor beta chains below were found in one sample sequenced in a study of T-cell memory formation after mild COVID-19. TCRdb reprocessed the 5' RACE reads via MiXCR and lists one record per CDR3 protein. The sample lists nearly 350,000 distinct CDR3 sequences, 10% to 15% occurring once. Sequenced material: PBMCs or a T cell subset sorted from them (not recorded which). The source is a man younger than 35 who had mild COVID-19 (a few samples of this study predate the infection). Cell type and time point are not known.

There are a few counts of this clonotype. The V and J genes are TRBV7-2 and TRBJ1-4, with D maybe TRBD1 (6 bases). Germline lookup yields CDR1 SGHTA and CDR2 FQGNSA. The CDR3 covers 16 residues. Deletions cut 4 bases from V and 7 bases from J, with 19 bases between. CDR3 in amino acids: CASSWSRGRGREKLFF. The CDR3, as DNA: TGTGCCAGCAGCTGGAGCCGGGGCCGGGGGCGTGAAAAACTGTTTTTT.

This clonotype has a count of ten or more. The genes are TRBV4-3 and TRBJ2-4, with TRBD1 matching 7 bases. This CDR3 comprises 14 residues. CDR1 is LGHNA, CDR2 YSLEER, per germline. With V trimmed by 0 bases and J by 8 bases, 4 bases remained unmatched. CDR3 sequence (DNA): TGCGCCAGCAGCCAAGAAACAGGGGCCCACATTCAGTACTTC. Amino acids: CASSQETGAHIQYF.

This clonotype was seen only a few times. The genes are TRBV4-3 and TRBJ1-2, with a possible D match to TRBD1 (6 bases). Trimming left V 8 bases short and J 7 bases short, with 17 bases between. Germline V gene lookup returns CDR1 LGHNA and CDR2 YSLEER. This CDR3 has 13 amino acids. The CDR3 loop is CASSLRGRAGYTF. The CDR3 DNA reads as TGCGCCAGCTCTCTCAGGGGACGGGCTGGCTACACCTTC.

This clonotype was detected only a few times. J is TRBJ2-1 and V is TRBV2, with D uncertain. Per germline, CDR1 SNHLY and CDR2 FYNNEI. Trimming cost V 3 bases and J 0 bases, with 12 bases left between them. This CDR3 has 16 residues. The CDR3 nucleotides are TGTGCCAGCAGTGATCGACGGGCGAGCTCCTACAATGAGCAGTTCTTC. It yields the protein CASSDRRASSYNEQFF. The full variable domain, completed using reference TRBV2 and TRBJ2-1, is EPEVTQTPSHQVTQMGQEVILRCVPISNHLYFYWYRQILGQKVEFLVSFYNNEISEKSEIFDDQFSVERPDGSNFTLKIRSTKLEDSAMYFCASSDRRASSYNEQFFGPGTRLTVL.

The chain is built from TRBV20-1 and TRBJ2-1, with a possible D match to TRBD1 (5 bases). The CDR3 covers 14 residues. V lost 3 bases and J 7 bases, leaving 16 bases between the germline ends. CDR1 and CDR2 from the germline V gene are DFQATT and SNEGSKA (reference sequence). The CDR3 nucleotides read TGCAGTGCTAGGGGCCAAGGGGTTCGGAATGAGCAGTTCTTC. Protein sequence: CSARGQGVRNEQFF.

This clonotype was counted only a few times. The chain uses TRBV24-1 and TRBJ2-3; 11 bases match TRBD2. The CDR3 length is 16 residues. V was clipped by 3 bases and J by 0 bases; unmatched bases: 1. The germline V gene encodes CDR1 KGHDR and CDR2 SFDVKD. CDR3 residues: CATSDRLAGSTDTQYF. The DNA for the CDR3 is TGTGCCACCAGTGATCGACTAGCGGGGAGCACAGATACGCAGTATTTT.

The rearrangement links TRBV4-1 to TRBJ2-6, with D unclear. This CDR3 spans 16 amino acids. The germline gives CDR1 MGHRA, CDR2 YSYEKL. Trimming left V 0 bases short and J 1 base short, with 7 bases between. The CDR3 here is CASSQEAGSGANVLTF. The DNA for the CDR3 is TGCGCCAGCAGCCAAGAGGCTGGGTCTGGGGCCAACGTCCTGACTTTC.

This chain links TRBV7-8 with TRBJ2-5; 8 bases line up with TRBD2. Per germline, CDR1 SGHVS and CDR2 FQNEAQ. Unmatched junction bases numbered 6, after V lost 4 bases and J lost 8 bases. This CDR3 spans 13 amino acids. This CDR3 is CASSYPGGGTQYF. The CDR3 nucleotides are TGTGCCAGCAGCTACCCCGGGGGGGGAACCCAGTACTTC.

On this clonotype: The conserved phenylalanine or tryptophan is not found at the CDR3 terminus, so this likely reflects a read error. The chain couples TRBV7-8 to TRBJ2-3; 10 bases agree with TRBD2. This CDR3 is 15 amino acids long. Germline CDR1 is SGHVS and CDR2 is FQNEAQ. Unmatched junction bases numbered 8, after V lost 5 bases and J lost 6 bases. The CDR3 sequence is CASSPQRGGRDTQYH. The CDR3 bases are TGTGCCAGCAGCCCCCAGCGGGGGGGCCGTGATACGCAGTATCAC.

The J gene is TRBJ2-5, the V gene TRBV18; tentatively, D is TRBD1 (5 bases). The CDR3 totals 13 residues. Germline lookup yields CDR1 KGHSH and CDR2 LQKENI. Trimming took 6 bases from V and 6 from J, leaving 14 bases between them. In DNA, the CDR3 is TGTGCCAGCTCGCCGCCAGGGATTCAGACCCAGTACTTC. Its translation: CASSPPGIQTQYF.

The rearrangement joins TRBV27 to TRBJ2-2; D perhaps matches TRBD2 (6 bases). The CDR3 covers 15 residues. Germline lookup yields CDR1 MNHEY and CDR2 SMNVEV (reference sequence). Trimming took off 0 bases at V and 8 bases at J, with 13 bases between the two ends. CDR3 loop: CASSLSGGLVGELFF. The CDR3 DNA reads TGTGCCAGCAGTTTATCCGGAGGGTTGGTTGGGGAGCTGTTTTTT.

CDR3 nucleotide sequence: TGTGCCAGCAGTTTTCGTCAGGGAGGAATTACTGGGGCCAACGTCCTGACTTTC. Translating gives CASSFRQGGITGANVLTF. This chain links TRBV12-3 or TRBV12-4 with TRBJ2-6; possible D gene TRBD2, 6 bases. Trimming took 3 bases from V and 2 from J, leaving 17 bases between them. CDR3 length equals 18 residues.

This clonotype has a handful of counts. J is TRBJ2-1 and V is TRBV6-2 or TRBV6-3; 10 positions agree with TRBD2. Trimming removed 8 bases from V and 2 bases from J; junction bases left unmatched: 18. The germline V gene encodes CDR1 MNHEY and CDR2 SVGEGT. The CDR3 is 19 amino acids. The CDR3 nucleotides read TGTGCCAGCCGACTCCCCCTCTCAACTAGCGGGGACCCCTACAATGAGCAGTTCTTC. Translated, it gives CASRLPLSTSGDPYNEQFF.

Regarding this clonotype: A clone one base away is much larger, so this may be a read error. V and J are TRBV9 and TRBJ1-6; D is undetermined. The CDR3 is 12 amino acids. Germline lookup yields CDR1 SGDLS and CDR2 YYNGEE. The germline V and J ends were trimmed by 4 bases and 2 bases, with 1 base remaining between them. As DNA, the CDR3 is TGTGCCAGCAGCACCTATAATTCACCCCTCCACTTT. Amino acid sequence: CASSTYNSPLHF.

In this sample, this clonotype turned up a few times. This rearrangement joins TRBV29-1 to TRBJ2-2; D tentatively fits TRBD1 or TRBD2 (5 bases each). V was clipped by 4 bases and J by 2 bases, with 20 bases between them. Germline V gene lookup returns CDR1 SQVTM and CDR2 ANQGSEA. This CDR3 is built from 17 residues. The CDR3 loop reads CSVATGTYYLNTGELFF. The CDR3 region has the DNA TGCAGCGTTGCGACGGGGACCTACTACCTTAACACCGGGGAGCTGTTTTTT.

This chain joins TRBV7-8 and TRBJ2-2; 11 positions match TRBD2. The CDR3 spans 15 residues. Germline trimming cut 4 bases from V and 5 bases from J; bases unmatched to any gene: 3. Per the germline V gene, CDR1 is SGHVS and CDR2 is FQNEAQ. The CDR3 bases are TGTGCCAGCAGCTCGACTAGCGGGACGACCGGGGAGCTGTTTTTT. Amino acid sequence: CASSSTSGTTGELFF.

The CDR3 coding sequence is TGCAGCGTTGGACAGTTAGCCTACAATGAGCAGTTCTTC. It encodes CSVGQLAYNEQFF. The V call is TRBV29-1, the J call TRBJ2-1; D is possibly TRBD1 (5 bases). The V end was cut by 4 bases, the J end by 2 bases, with 9 bases between. The CDR3 consists of 13 residues. Germline CDR1 and CDR2: SQVTM and ANQGSEA.

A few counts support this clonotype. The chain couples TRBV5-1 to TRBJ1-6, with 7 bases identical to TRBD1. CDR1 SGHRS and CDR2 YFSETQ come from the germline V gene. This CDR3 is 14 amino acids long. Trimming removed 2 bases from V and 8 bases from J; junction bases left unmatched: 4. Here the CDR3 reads CASSFGTAHSPLHF. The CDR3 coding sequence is TGCGCCAGCAGCTTTGGGACAGCACATTCACCCCTCCACTTT.

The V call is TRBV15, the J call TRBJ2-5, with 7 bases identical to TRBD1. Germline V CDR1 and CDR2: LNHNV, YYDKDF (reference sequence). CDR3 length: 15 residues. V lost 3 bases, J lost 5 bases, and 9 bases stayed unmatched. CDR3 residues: CATSSNRGYQETQYF. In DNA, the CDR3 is TGTGCCACCAGCAGTAACAGGGGTTATCAGGAGACCCAGTACTTC.

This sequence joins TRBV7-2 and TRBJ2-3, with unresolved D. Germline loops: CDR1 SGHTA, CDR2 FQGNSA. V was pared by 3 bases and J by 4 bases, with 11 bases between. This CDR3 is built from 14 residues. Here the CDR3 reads CASSFYREADTQYF. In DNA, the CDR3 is TGTGCCAGCAGCTTTTACCGTGAGGCAGATACGCAGTATTTT.

The CDR3 reads CASSRGTFYEQYF. CDR3 DNA sequence: TGTGCCAGTAGTAGGGGGACTTTCTACGAGCAGTACTTC. V is TRBV19 and J is TRBJ2-7; weak D call: TRBD2 (6 bases). The CDR3 spans 13 residues. Germline V gene data show CDR1 as LNHDA and CDR2 as SQIVND (reference sequence). The V and J ends lost 4 bases and 3 bases respectively, with 10 bases between them.

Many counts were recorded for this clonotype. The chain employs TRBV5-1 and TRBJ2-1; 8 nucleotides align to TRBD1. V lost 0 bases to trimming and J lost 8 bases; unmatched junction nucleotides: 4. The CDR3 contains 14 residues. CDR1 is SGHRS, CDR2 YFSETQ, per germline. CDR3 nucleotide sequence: TGCGCCAGCAGCTTGGGGACAGGGAGCGATGAGCAGTTCTTC. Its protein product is CASSLGTGSDEQFF.

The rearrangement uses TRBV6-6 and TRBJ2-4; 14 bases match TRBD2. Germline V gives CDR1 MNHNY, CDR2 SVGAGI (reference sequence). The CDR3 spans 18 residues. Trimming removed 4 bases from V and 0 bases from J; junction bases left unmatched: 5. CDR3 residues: CASSLTSGGGLAKNIQYF. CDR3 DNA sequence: TGTGCCAGCAGTTTGACTAGCGGGGGGGGCCTAGCCAAAAACATTCAGTACTTC.

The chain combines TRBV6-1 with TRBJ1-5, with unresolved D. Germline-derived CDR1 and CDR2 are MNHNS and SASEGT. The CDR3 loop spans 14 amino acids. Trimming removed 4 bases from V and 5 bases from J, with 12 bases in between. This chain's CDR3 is CASSVGPPDQPQHF. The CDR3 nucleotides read TGTGCCAGCAGTGTCGGGCCCCCGGATCAGCCCCAGCATTTT.

The CDR3 here is CASSLVATGANVLTF. The DNA for the CDR3 is TGTGCCAGCAGTTTAGTGGCTACTGGGGCCAACGTCCTGACTTTC. This chain joins TRBV27 and TRBJ2-6; D gene ambiguous. This CDR3 is built from 15 residues. Germline CDR1 and CDR2: MNHEY and SMNVEV (reference sequence). Trimming pared 2 bases from V and 2 bases from J, leaving 7 bases between. Full variable domain (rest looked up from reference TRBV27 and TRBJ2-6): EAQVTQNPRYLITVTGKKLTVTCSQNMNHEYMSWYRQDPGLGLRQIYYSMNVEVTDKGDVPEGYKVSRKEKRNFPLILESPSPNQTSLYFCASSLVATGANVLTFGAGSRLTVL.

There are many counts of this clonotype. For the CDR3, the DNA is TGTGCCAGCAGCATCTCTAGAATTGTCGATACGCAGTATTTT. Amino acids: CASSISRIVDTQYF. V usage is TRBV7-8 and J usage is TRBJ2-3; D call uncertain. In germline, CDR1 is SGHVS, CDR2 FQNEAQ. With 5 bases removed from V and 6 bases from J, the gap between germline ends came to 15 bases. The CDR3 has 14 residues.

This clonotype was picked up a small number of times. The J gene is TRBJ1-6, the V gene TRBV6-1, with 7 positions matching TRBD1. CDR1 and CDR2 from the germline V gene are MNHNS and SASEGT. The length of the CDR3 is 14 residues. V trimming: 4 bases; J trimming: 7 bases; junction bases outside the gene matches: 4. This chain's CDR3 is CASSGRTGNSPLHF. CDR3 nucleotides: TGTGCCAGCAGTGGGCGGACAGGAAATTCACCCCTCCACTTT.

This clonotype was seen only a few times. The DNA of the CDR3 is TGCAGTGTGGGACAGGGTTCCACAGATACGCAGTATTTT. Its protein is CSVGQGSTDTQYF. The V call is TRBV20-1, the J call TRBJ2-3; 9 nucleotides align to TRBD1. Germline lookup yields CDR1 DFQATT and CDR2 SNEGSKA (reference sequence). Trimming took 7 bases from V and 2 from J; bases not matched to a gene: 4. The CDR3 length is 13 residues.

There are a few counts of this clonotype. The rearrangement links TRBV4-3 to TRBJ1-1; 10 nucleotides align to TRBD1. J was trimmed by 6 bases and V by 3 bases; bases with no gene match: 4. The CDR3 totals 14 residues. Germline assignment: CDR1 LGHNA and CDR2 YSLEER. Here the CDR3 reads CASSHGQGESEAFF. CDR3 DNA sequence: TGCGCCAGCAGCCACGGACAGGGGGAATCTGAAGCTTTCTTT.

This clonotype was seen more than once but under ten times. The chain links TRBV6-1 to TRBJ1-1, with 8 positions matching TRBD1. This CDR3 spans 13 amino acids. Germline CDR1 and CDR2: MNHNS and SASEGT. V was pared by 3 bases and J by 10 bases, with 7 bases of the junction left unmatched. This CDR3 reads CASSDKDRARAFF. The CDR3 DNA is TGTGCCAGCAGTGATAAGGACAGGGCCCGAGCTTTCTTT.